These 24 T cell receptor beta chains were sequenced from one sample in a study of neurological immune-mediated disorders. TCRdb recomputed calls from the 5' RACE reads with MiXCR, one row per CDR3 protein. The sample yields tens of thousands of distinct CDR3 sequences, 4.5% to 5.5% seen once. The sample was PBMCs. Source of these receptors: a man aged 30 to 45 with multiple sclerosis.

This clonotype was counted many times. The chain uses TRBV7-9 and TRBJ2-1; tentative D call: TRBD2 (6 bases). Trimming took 5 bases from V and 6 from J, leaving 14 bases between them. Per germline, CDR1 SEHNR and CDR2 FQNEAQ (reference sequence). The CDR3 sequence is 14 residues long. The CDR3 DNA reads as TGTGCCAGCAGCCGACCCCGGGACTTCAATGAGCAGTTCTTC. This encodes CASSRPRDFNEQFF.

This clonotype was counted between two and nine times. V is TRBV7-9 and J is TRBJ1-4; 7 nucleotides agree with TRBD1. This CDR3 is built from 12 residues. The germline V gene encodes CDR1 SEHNR and CDR2 FQNEAQ (reference sequence). Trimming at V came to 6 bases and at J to 13 bases, leaving 8 bases not matched to a gene. CDR3 nucleotide sequence: TGTGCCAGCAGTCCTACAGGGGACCTACTGTTTTTT. It codes for CASSPTGDLLFF.

This clonotype appeared many times. The rearrangement uses TRBV5-1 and TRBJ1-4; D gene ambiguous. The V and J ends lost 5 bases and 6 bases respectively, with 11 bases between them. The CDR3 runs 13 residues. The germline V gene has CDR1 SGHRS and CDR2 YFSETQ. CDR3 nucleotides: TGCGCCAGCAGTAATGGTATCGATGAAAAACTGTTTTTT. Translation gives CASSNGIDEKLFF.

In its sample, this clonotype was seen many times. The genes are TRBV20-1 and TRBJ1-2; the match to TRBD1 covers 9 bases. There are 16 residues in the CDR3. Germline CDR1 is DFQATT and CDR2 is SNEGSKA (reference sequence). J lost 7 bases, V lost 3 bases, and 15 bases had no gene match. Here the CDR3 DNA reads TGCAGTGCTAGCCCCCCGGACAGGGGCCGGTCTCGTGGCTACACCTTC. Its translation: CSASPPDRGRSRGYTF.

By sample fraction, this clonotype is medium-sized. The genes are TRBV20-1 and TRBJ2-5, with 14 bases identical to TRBD2. Per the germline V gene, CDR1 is DFQATT and CDR2 is SNEGSKA (reference sequence). The J segment lost 4 bases and the V segment lost 6 bases, leaving 4 bases of the junction unmatched. The CDR3 covers 14 residues. The chain's CDR3 is CSASTSGGVETQYF. CDR3 nucleotide sequence: TGCAGTGCATCGACTAGCGGGGGGGTAGAGACCCAGTACTTC.

This clonotype ranks as medium-sized. The V and J genes are TRBV29-1 and TRBJ2-3; maybe TRBD2 (5 bases). Per the germline V gene, CDR1 is SQVTM and CDR2 is ANQGSEA. CDR3 length: 12 amino acids. Between the trimmed V and J ends, which lost 4 bases and 7 bases, there was a span of 12 bases. The CDR3 is CSVVLSANTQYF. CDR3 bases: TGCAGCGTTGTGCTTAGCGCAAATACGCAGTATTTT.

The J gene is TRBJ1-4, the V gene TRBV19, with TRBD1 matching 9 bases. This CDR3 has 14 amino acids. The trim removed 2 bases at V and 7 bases at J, leaving 2 bases unmatched. CDR1 LNHDA and CDR2 SQIVND come from the germline V gene (reference sequence). The CDR3 sequence: CASSITGGTEKLFF. Written as DNA, the CDR3 is TGTGCCAGTAGTATAACAGGGGGCACTGAAAAACTGTTTTTT.

This clonotype was seen ten or more times. The J gene is TRBJ1-1, the V gene TRBV20-1, with D possibly matching TRBD1 (5 bases). V lost 1 base and J 2 bases, leaving 11 bases between the germline ends. Germline CDR1 and CDR2: DFQATT and SNEGSKA (reference sequence). The CDR3 length is 14 residues. This chain's CDR3 is CSARAPGRNTEAFF. In DNA form, the CDR3 reads TGCAGTGCTAGAGCTCCAGGGCGAAACACTGAAGCTTTCTTT.

This clonotype showed up many times. The chain joins TRBV12-3 or TRBV12-4 to TRBJ1-2; maybe TRBD1 (6 bases). The CDR3 runs 15 residues. V was shortened by 5 bases and J by 4 bases, with 17 bases between the two germline ends. CDR3 loop: CASSLGARGPYGYTF. The DNA for the CDR3 is TGTGCCAGCAGTCTAGGGGCCAGGGGTCCCTATGGCTACACCTTC.

As concerns this clonotype: This may be a read error: a much more frequent sequence differs by one nucleotide. Here the CDR3 omits its conserved ending phenylalanine or tryptophan, so a read error is the likely source. This chain uses TRBV20-1 with TRBJ2-3, with a possible D match to TRBD1 (6 bases). Germline V gives CDR1 DFQATT, CDR2 SNEGSKA (reference sequence). Trimming stripped 1 base from V and 6 bases from J, with 17 bases between. The CDR3 sequence is 15 residues long. The CDR3 loop reads CSARAPGLTGDTQYI. Here the CDR3 DNA reads TGCAGTGCTAGAGCACCGGGCTTAACAGGGGATACGCAGTATATT.

This clonotype occurred many times. The gene calls are TRBV12-3 or TRBV12-4 and TRBJ1-2; D gene unclear. V was pared by 5 bases and J by 5 bases, with 12 bases between. The CDR3 is 13 amino acids. The CDR3, as DNA: TGTGCCAGCAGTCCCACCCTGACTTATGGCTACACCTTC. Protein sequence: CASSPTLTYGYTF.

This clonotype was seen repeatedly, ten times or more. V and J are TRBV3-1 and TRBJ1-1, with D uncertain. The germline V gene has CDR1 LGHDT and CDR2 YNNKEL (reference sequence). V lost 1 base to trimming and J lost 8 bases, with 14 bases between them. CDR3 length: 14 amino acids. CDR3 bases: TGTGCCAGCAGCCAAGGCGGCCTTGCTTACGAAGCTTTCTTT. Translation gives CASSQGGLAYEAFF. The variable domain in full, completed from reference TRBV3-1 and TRBJ1-1, reads DTAVSQTPKYLVTQMGNDKSIKCEQNLGHDTMYWYKQDSKKFLKIMFSYNNKELIINETVPNRFSPKSPDKAHLNLHINSLELGDSAVYFCASSQGGLAYEAFFGQGTRLTVV.

This clonotype was counted at least ten times. For the CDR3, the DNA is TGCAGTGCTGTTGGGGACAGGAACACTGAAGCTTTCTTT. This gives the protein CSAVGDRNTEAFF. V gene TRBV20-1 combines with J gene TRBJ1-1, with 7 bases aligning to TRBD1. The junction had 4 bases not matched to a gene; V was cut back by 5 bases and J by 1 base. This CDR3 has 13 amino acids. Germline CDR1 is DFQATT and CDR2 is SNEGSKA (reference sequence).

In this sample, this clonotype turned up a few times. The genes are TRBV9 and TRBJ1-6; no clear D. Deletions cut 4 bases from V and 13 bases from J, with 12 bases between. From germline, CDR1 is SGDLS and CDR2 YYNGEE. This CDR3 is built from 12 residues. CDR3 in DNA: TGTGCCAGCAGCACCTCGGTCGGGCCCCTCCACTTT. Its translation is CASSTSVGPLHF.

This clonotype has just a few counts. This chain links TRBV5-5 with TRBJ2-3; 9 bases map to TRBD2. Germline-derived CDR1 and CDR2 are SGHKS and YYEKEE (reference sequence). The length of the CDR3 is 14 residues. Trimming at V came to 2 bases and at J to 8 bases, leaving 6 bases not matched to a gene. The CDR3 DNA follows: TGTGCCAGCAGCTTTGCGGGGGGGCCGGGTACGCAGTATTTT. This encodes CASSFAGGPGTQYF.

This clonotype was seen many times. The CDR3 here is CASSPPGRNTQYF. In nucleotides, the CDR3 is TGTGCCAGCAGCCCCCCGGGACGCAATACGCAGTATTTT. The chain employs TRBV3-1 and TRBJ2-3; the D gene could be TRBD1 or TRBD2 (5 bases each). V dropped 4 bases and J dropped 7 bases, with 12 bases sitting between them. Germline CDR1 and CDR2: LGHDT and YNNKEL (reference sequence). CDR3 size: 13 residues.

This clonotype occurred many times. The J gene is TRBJ1-1, the V gene TRBV7-9; maybe TRBD1 (6 bases). The V end lost 6 bases, the J end lost 3 bases, and 20 bases lay between the germline ends. Per the germline V gene, CDR1 is SEHNR and CDR2 is FQNEAQ (reference sequence). This CDR3 is built from 16 residues. CDR3: CASSPPDPQGDTEAFF. The CDR3 DNA follows: TGTGCCAGCAGTCCACCCGACCCACAGGGTGACACTGAAGCTTTCTTT.

This clonotype was detected ten times or more. CDR3 residues: CASSLKQGPGSYEQYF. CDR3 bases: TGTGCCAGCAGTCTCAAACAGGGCCCCGGCTCCTACGAGCAGTACTTC. The gene calls are TRBV6-5 and TRBJ2-7, with D perhaps TRBD1 (6 bases). The CDR3 has 16 amino acids. From germline, CDR1 is MNHEY and CDR2 SVGAGI. Between the trimmed V and J ends, which lost 5 bases and 0 bases, there was a span of 17 bases.

In this sample, this clonotype turned up many times. The CDR3 region is CASGRDRGYNEQFF. The CDR3 DNA follows: TGTGCCAGCGGGCGGGACAGGGGGTACAATGAGCAGTTCTTC. The chain links TRBV6-5 to TRBJ2-1; 11 bases agree with TRBD1. The CDR3 is 14 amino acids. Germline CDR1 reads MNHEY; CDR2 reads SVGAGI. With 8 bases clipped from V and 4 bases from J, the junction kept 4 bases outside the gene matches.

V usage is TRBV15 and J usage is TRBJ2-5; D ambiguous. V was shortened by 5 bases and J by 5 bases, with 15 bases between the two germline ends. Germline V gives CDR1 LNHNV, CDR2 YYDKDF (reference sequence). The CDR3 runs to 14 residues. CDR3: CATSEEPATETQYF. The CDR3, as DNA: TGTGCCACCAGCGAAGAGCCGGCGACGGAGACCCAGTACTTC.

This clonotype came up many times. V usage is TRBV20-1 and J usage is TRBJ1-6, with 8 bases identical to TRBD1. This CDR3 is 15 amino acids long. Germline assignment: CDR1 DFQATT and CDR2 SNEGSKA (reference sequence). Trimming took 3 bases from V and 9 from J; bases not matched to a gene: 10. The CDR3 loop is CSASEPRTGRSPLHF. CDR3 nucleotide sequence: TGCAGTGCTAGTGAGCCAAGGACAGGGCGTTCACCCCTCCACTTT.

This clonotype showed up many times. The chain links TRBV5-5 to TRBJ1-4; 8 nucleotides align to TRBD1. Germline-derived CDR1 and CDR2 are SGHKS and YYEKEE (reference sequence). This CDR3 is built from 15 residues. With 4 bases clipped from V and 5 bases from J, the junction kept 7 bases outside the gene matches. CDR3 nucleotides: TGTGCCAGCAGCCGCACCGACAGGGGCAATGAAAAACTGTTTTTT. Its protein product is CASSRTDRGNEKLFF.

Many counts were recorded for this clonotype. V gene TRBV7-2 combines with J gene TRBJ1-2; D remains unclear. Per the germline V gene, CDR1 is SGHTA and CDR2 is FQGNSA. V was clipped by 1 base and J by 8 bases, with 14 bases between them. This CDR3 spans 14 amino acids. The CDR3 loop reads CASSLESSRGGYTF. In nucleotides, the CDR3 is TGTGCCAGCAGCTTAGAGAGTTCCCGGGGAGGCTACACCTTC.

In its sample, this clonotype was seen many times. J is TRBJ1-5 and V is TRBV20-1; D may be TRBD1 (5 bases). Trimming took 3 bases from V and 2 from J, leaving 8 bases between them. CDR3 length: 13 amino acids. CDR1 is DFQATT, CDR2 SNEGSKA, per germline (reference sequence). Here the CDR3 DNA reads TGCAGTGCTAGGGGGCAGGGCAATCAGCCCCAGCATTTT. It codes for CSARGQGNQPQHF.